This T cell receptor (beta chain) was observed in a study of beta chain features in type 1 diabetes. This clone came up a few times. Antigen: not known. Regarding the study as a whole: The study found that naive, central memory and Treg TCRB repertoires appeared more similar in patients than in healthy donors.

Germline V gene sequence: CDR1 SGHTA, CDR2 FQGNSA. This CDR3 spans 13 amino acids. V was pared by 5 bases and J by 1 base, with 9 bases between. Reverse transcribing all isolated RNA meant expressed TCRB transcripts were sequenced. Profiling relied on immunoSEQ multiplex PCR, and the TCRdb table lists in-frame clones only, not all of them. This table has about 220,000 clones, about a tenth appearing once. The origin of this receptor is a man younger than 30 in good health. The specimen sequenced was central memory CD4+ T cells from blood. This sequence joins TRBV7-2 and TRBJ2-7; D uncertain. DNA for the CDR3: TGTGCCAGCAGCCCCCTTACTTCCTACGAGCAGTACTTC. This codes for CASSPLTSYEQYF. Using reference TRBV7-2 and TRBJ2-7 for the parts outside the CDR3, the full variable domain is GAGVSQSPSNKVTEKGKDVELRCDPISGHTALYWYRQSLGQGLEFLIYFQGNSAPDKSGLPSDRFSAERTGGSVSTLTIQRTQQEDSAVYLCASSPLTSYEQYFGPGTRLTVT.